This note documents a single T cell receptor beta chain sequence. This specimen belongs to a study of patients and donors after allogeneic stem cell transplantation. MiXCR was run by TCRdb on the RT-PCR reads, yielding one entry per CDR3 protein. Of about a million distinct CDR3 sequences in the sample, roughly 18% were seen once. Germline values: CDR1 SEHNR, CDR2 FQNEAQ (reference sequence). The junction had 11 bases not matched to a gene; V was cut back by 3 bases and J by 3 bases. The CDR3 is 16 amino acids. The sequence came from a human donor who was either an allogeneic HSCT recipient or a stem cell or donor lymphocyte infusion donor (not recorded which). It is not recorded whose cells these are; they may come from a transplant donor. This rearrangement joins TRBV7-9 to TRBJ2-7; 7 bases are a match to TRBD2. Material: blood, either unsorted or a sorted T cell fraction (not recorded which). The CDR3 here is CASSFFKWEGLYEQYF. For the CDR3, the DNA is TGTGCCAGCAGCTTTTTTAAGTGGGAGGGCCTCTACGAGCAGTACTTC.